Following are 24 T cell receptor beta chains from one sample sequenced in a study of PD-1 blockade in classical Hodgkin lymphoma. Generated by immunoSEQ multiplex PCR, the TCRdb table keeps only in-frame clones and is missing some. The sample has about 62,000 clones, about 91% seen once; the top ten hold around 12%. Autologous stem cell transplantation was followed by relapse in every patient, and brentuximab vedotin exposure varied. Sequencing used peripheral blood mononuclear cells (PBMCs), obtained at baseline. The source of these receptors is a human donor with classical Hodgkin lymphoma.

This sequence joins TRBV19 and TRBJ2-1; D unclear. Trimming stripped 7 bases from V and 7 bases from J, with 17 bases between. CDR3 size: 14 residues. Germline CDR1 LNHDA, CDR2 SQIVND (reference sequence). As DNA, the CDR3 is TGTGCCAGTAATGCGGCACTTCCGGAGAATGAGCAGTTCTTC. It translates to CASNAALPENEQFF.

This chain uses TRBV6-1 with TRBJ1-2, with a tentative D call TRBD1 (5 bases). In germline, CDR1 is MNHNS, CDR2 SASEGT. This CDR3 has 12 amino acids. V was pared by 8 bases and J by 3 bases, with 10 bases between. CDR3 sequence reads: CASRDADYGYTF. The CDR3 DNA reads TGTGCCAGCCGGGACGCAGACTATGGCTACACCTTC.

V is TRBV18 and J is TRBJ2-2; perhaps D is TRBD1 or TRBD2 (6 bases each). Between the trimmed V and J ends, which lost 2 bases and 3 bases, there was a span of 10 bases. This CDR3 region has 15 residues. Germline CDR1 and CDR2: KGHSH and LQKENI. The CDR3 spells CASSPRGADTGELFF. DNA for the CDR3: TGTGCCAGCTCACCAAGGGGGGCCGACACCGGGGAGCTGTTTTTT. The complete variable domain, with remaining parts taken from reference TRBV18 and TRBJ2-2, reads NAGVMQNPRHLVRRRGQEARLRCSPMKGHSHVYWYRQLPEEGLKFMVYLQKENIIDESGMPKERFSAEFPKEGPSILRIQQVVRGDSAAYFCASSPRGADTGELFFGEGSRLTVL.

J is TRBJ1-2 and V is TRBV30; D might be TRBD1 (6 bases). V was clipped by 3 bases and J by 7 bases, with 15 bases between them. Germline assignment: CDR1 GTSNPN and CDR2 SVGIG (reference sequence). The CDR3 is 13 amino acids. CDR3: CAWSEGHRAGYTF. CDR3 nucleotides: TGTGCCTGGAGCGAAGGCCACAGGGCTGGCTACACCTTC.

The rearrangement uses TRBV7-9 and TRBJ2-3; D call uncertain. This CDR3 region has 15 residues. CDR1 and CDR2 from the germline V gene are SEHNR and FQNEAQ (reference sequence). Trimming removed 6 bases from V and 5 bases from J, with 18 bases in between. DNA of the CDR3: TGTGCCAGCAGACTCACGAATCGGAACTTAGATACGCAGTATTTT. Translation: CASRLTNRNLDTQYF.

The chain carries TRBV27 and TRBJ2-7; 7 positions agree with TRBD1. In germline, CDR1 is MNHEY, CDR2 SMNVEV (reference sequence). Germline trimming cut 4 bases from V and 3 bases from J; bases unmatched to any gene: 3. The CDR3 runs to 13 residues. The CDR3 sequence: CASSYAGGYEQYF. Here the CDR3 DNA reads TGTGCCAGCAGTTACGCAGGGGGCTACGAGCAGTACTTC.

This chain uses TRBV28 with TRBJ1-6; no clear D gene. Trimming cost V 7 bases and J 3 bases, with 10 bases left between them. The CDR3 runs 14 residues. Germline CDR1 reads MDHEN; CDR2 reads SYDVKM. The CDR3 DNA reads TGTGCCAGCACCACGACCTACTATAATTCACCCCTCCACTTT. It codes for CASTTTYYNSPLHF.

This clone was picked up one time. The gene calls are TRBV15 and TRBJ2-1; 7 positions match TRBD2. Germline CDR1 LNHNV, CDR2 YYDKDF (reference sequence). The CDR3 consists of 14 residues. J lost 5 bases, V lost 5 bases, and 6 bases had no gene match. CDR3 sequence: CATSARLADNEQFF. The CDR3 coding sequence is TGTGCCACCAGCGCCCGACTAGCAGACAATGAGCAGTTCTTC.

This clone was detected only once. J is TRBJ2-2 and V is TRBV6-1; no clear D gene. Germline lookup yields CDR1 MNHNS and CDR2 SASEGT. The V gene lost 7 bases and the J gene lost 7 bases, with 10 bases spanning the gap. The length of the CDR3 is 12 residues. As DNA, the CDR3 is TGTGCCAGCATCACTATCAGCGGGGAGCTGTTTTTT. It translates to CASITISGELFF.

The V call is TRBV28, the J call TRBJ1-5, with D unresolved. V lost 6 bases and J lost 0, with 12 bases in between. Germline CDR1 reads MDHEN; CDR2 reads SYDVKM. The CDR3 is 15 residues long. The CDR3 is CASRLRSHSNQPQHF. In nucleotides, the CDR3 is TGTGCCAGCAGGCTGCGCAGCCATAGCAATCAGCCCCAGCATTTT.

The chain's CDR3 is CASSVGNPGLLDTQYF. The CDR3 DNA follows: TGTGCCAGCAGTGTAGGCAACCCCGGGTTATTAGATACGCAGTATTTT. J is TRBJ2-3 and V is TRBV2; no reliable D call. The CDR3 is 16 residues long. Trimming shortened V by 4 bases and J by 5 bases, and 19 bases separated the two germline ends. Germline V gene data show CDR1 as SNHLY and CDR2 as FYNNEI.

The chain has TRBV7-9 and TRBJ2-5; possible D gene TRBD1, 6 bases. The germline V gene encodes CDR1 SEHNR and CDR2 FQNEAQ (reference sequence). Trimming shortened V by 6 bases and J by 5 bases, and 10 bases separated the two germline ends. CDR3 length: 12 residues. The CDR3 DNA reads TGTGCCAGCAGGGGAACAGGGGAGACCCAGTACTTC. Encoded protein: CASRGTGETQYF.

The V call is TRBV19, the J call TRBJ2-1; D gene unclear. Trimming cost V 7 bases and J 4 bases, with 11 bases left between them. The CDR3 is 13 amino acids. The germline V gene has CDR1 LNHDA and CDR2 SQIVND (reference sequence). CDR3 residues: CASNPDRYNEQFF. The CDR3 nucleotides are TGTGCCAGTAATCCAGACCGTTACAATGAGCAGTTCTTC.

The rearrangement uses TRBV19 and TRBJ2-1; D gene uncertain. The CDR3 has 15 amino acids. Germline CDR1 and CDR2: LNHDA and SQIVND (reference sequence). The V end lost 5 bases, the J end lost 3 bases, and 14 bases lay between the germline ends. CDR3 residues: CASSLTVGFYNEQFF. The CDR3 DNA follows: TGTGCCAGTAGTCTAACAGTGGGATTCTACAATGAGCAGTTCTTC.

V is TRBV27 and J is TRBJ1-3, with D tentatively TRBD1 (5 bases). Trimming shortened V by 8 bases and J by 0 bases, and 14 bases separated the two germline ends. This CDR3 comprises 15 residues. The germline V gene has CDR1 MNHEY and CDR2 SMNVEV (reference sequence). CDR3 nucleotides: TGTGCCAGCCAAGCGGGACCCCTCTCTGGAAACACCATATATTTT. This encodes CASQAGPLSGNTIYF.

The chain couples TRBV20-1 to TRBJ2-7; possibly TRBD2 for D (5 bases). Germline-derived CDR1 and CDR2 are DFQATT and SNEGSKA (reference sequence). The ends were cut back, 0 bases at V and 10 bases at J, with 7 bases in the middle. This CDR3 is built from 10 residues. CDR3 in DNA: TGCAGTGCTAGAGACGGACTTCAGTACTTC. It yields the protein CSARDGLQYF.

The chain uses TRBV6-6 and TRBJ2-5; perhaps TRBD1 as D (7 bases). The CDR3 has 16 amino acids. The germline V gene has CDR1 MNHNY and CDR2 SVGAGI (reference sequence). Trimming left V 7 bases short and J 5 bases short, with 23 bases between. The CDR3 bases are TGTGCCAGCACCCCCTCCCAGGGGGGCGGGTTTGAGACCCAGTACTTC. Translation gives CASTPSQGGGFETQYF.

The CDR3, as DNA: TGTGCCACCAGCTTCTCTACAGGGAGGGAAGAGACCCAGTACTTC. Its protein product is CATSFSTGREETQYF. The rearrangement links TRBV15 to TRBJ2-5, with a tentative D call TRBD2 (7 bases). Trimming cost V 5 bases and J 3 bases, with 16 bases left between them. Germline V gene data show CDR1 as LNHNV and CDR2 as YYDKDF (reference sequence). CDR3 length: 15 amino acids.

The sample holds one count of this clone. The rearrangement joins TRBV4-3 to TRBJ2-3, with 8 bases fitting TRBD2. V shed 0 bases, J shed 2 bases, and the junction held 10 bases outside the gene matches. Germline V lookup: CDR1 LGHNA, CDR2 YSLEER. The CDR3 spans 18 residues. The CDR3 reads CASSQDYDRTSLTDTQYF. For the CDR3, the DNA is TGCGCCAGCAGCCAAGATTACGACAGGACTAGCCTCACAGATACGCAGTATTTT.

V gene TRBV6-4 combines with J gene TRBJ2-2; TRBD2 agrees at 11 bases. Trimming removed 5 bases from V and 5 bases from J; junction bases left unmatched: 1. The CDR3 consists of 14 residues. The germline gives CDR1 MRHNA, CDR2 SNTAGT. The CDR3 DNA reads TGTGCCAGCAGTTCTAGCGGGGGGACCGGGGAGCTGTTTTTT. Protein sequence: CASSSSGGTGELFF.

This clone is labeled medium-sized. V and J are TRBV7-2 and TRBJ2-7; no definite D call. This CDR3 is built from 14 residues. V was trimmed by 2 bases and J by 5 bases, leaving 13 bases between them. Per the germline V gene, CDR1 is SGHTA and CDR2 is FQGNSA. The CDR3 nucleotides are TGTGCCAGCAGCTTACAGGTGATGGGGAACGAGCAGTACTTC. This sequence encodes CASSLQVMGNEQYF.

V and J are TRBV4-3 and TRBJ1-3; D unclear. This CDR3 region has 14 residues. In germline, CDR1 is LGHNA, CDR2 YSLEER. The germline V and J ends were trimmed by 0 bases and 2 bases, with 5 bases remaining between them. The CDR3 protein is CASSQDRTGNTIYF. The CDR3 DNA sequence: TGCGCCAGCAGCCAAGATAGGACTGGAAACACCATATATTTT.

Only one count was recorded for this clone. V is TRBV7-2 and J is TRBJ1-2; D unclear. Germline lookup yields CDR1 SGHTA and CDR2 FQGNSA. CDR3 size: 17 residues. Trimming removed 2 bases at V and 1 base at J, with 17 bases between. CDR3 in DNA: TGTGCCAGCAGCTTATTGCCCGAGACGGGCTATAACTATGGCTACACCTTC. Its protein is CASSLLPETGYNYGYTF.

A single count supports this clone. The chain combines TRBV4-1 with TRBJ2-4, with 10 bases that match TRBD1. Germline CDR1 MGHRA, CDR2 YSYEKL. CDR3 length equals 16 residues. The trim removed 7 bases at V and 9 bases at J, leaving 15 bases unmatched. The DNA for the CDR3 is TGCGCCAGCACCTTGGGGGACAGGGGCGGGAAGGTCATTCAGTACTTC. Protein sequence: CASTLGDRGGKVIQYF.